The 5 T cell receptor beta chains presented below share a single source sample, sequenced in a study of Graves' ophthalmopathy and Graves' hyperthyroidism. TCR beta CDR3 regions were amplified from RNA transcripts. The first round was an RT-PCR with HTBI primers, and the second round was a multiplex PCR. MiXCR, run by TCRdb on the multiplex PCR reads, gives a single entry per CDR3 protein. The repertoire has 350,000 to 400,000 distinct CDR3 sequences, less than 20% of them found once; the top ten carry roughly 7%. Sequencing was done on a sample of peripheral blood. The receptors stem from a woman aged 18-29 years with stable Graves' hyperthyroidism.

Many counts were recorded for this clonotype. This chain links TRBV19 with TRBJ1-2, with 7 bases fitting TRBD1. The CDR3 sequence is 13 residues long. Germline V lookup: CDR1 LNHDA, CDR2 SQIVND (reference sequence). The V gene end was trimmed by 7 bases and the J gene end by 5 bases; junction bases not matched to a gene: 7. CDR3 in amino acids: CASTSRGDYGYTF. The CDR3 nucleotides read TGTGCCAGTACGTCCAGGGGGGATTATGGCTACACCTTC.

As to this clonotype: One end of the junction is discordant with germline, which a read error may explain. J is TRBJ1-2 and V is TRBV3-1; TRBD1 is a possible D gene (6 bases). The CDR3 totals 13 residues. Germline CDR1 is LGHDT and CDR2 is YNNKEL (reference sequence). CDR3: CASSPTGGPRVRF. CDR3 bases: TGTGCCAGCAGCCCCACGGGGGGCCCACGCGTAAGATTC.

In the case of this clonotype: A much larger clone lies a single base off, so this may be a read error. The final CDR3 position lacks the conserved phenylalanine or tryptophan, pointing to a likely read error. V is TRBV20-1 and J is TRBJ1-2; tentatively, D is TRBD1 (5 bases). The CDR3 extends over 14 amino acids. The germline V and J ends were trimmed by 5 bases and 4 bases, with 17 bases remaining between them. CDR1 DFQATT and CDR2 SNEGSKA come from the germline V gene (reference sequence). The CDR3 reads CSAYSEIQGYGYTL. The CDR3 nucleotides read TGCAGTGCTTATTCGGAGATTCAGGGCTATGGCTACACCCTC.

Many counts were recorded for this clonotype. V is TRBV10-2 and J is TRBJ1-5; TRBD1 matches 9 bases. The length of the CDR3 is 14 residues. With V trimmed by 6 bases and J by 7 bases, 7 bases remained unmatched. Germline V gene sequence: CDR1 WSHSY, CDR2 SAAADI. As DNA, the CDR3 is TGCGCCAGCAGGGAGGGACAGGGCGGCCAGCCCCAGCATTTT. It encodes CASREGQGGQPQHF.

There are many counts of this clonotype. V gene TRBV13 combines with J gene TRBJ2-7; 8 bases map to TRBD2. The CDR3 totals 14 residues. Germline loops: CDR1 PRHDT, CDR2 FYEKMQ (reference sequence). The V and J ends lost 2 bases and 4 bases, in that order; junction bases with no gene match: 4. CDR3 residues: CASSLQGGGYEQYF. As DNA, the CDR3 is TGTGCCAGCAGCTTACAGGGCGGGGGGTACGAGCAGTACTTC. Full variable domain (outside the CDR3, taken from reference TRBV13 and TRBJ2-7): AAGVIQSPRHLIKEKRETATLKCYPIPRHDTVYWYQQGPGQDPQFLISFYEKMQSDKGSIPDRFSAQQFSDYHSELNMSSLELGDSALYFCASSLQGGGYEQYFGPGTRLTVT.